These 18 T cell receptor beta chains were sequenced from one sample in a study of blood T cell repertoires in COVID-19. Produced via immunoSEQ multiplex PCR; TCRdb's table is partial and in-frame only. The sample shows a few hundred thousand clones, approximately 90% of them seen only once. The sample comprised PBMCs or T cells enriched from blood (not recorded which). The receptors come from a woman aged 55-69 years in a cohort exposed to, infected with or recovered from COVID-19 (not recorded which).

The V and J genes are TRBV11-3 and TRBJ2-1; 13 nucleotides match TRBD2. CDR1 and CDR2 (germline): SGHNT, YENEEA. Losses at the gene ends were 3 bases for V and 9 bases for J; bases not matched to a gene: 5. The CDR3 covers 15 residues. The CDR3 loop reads CASSFGLAGVGEQFF. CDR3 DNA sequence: TGTGCCAGCAGCTTTGGACTAGCGGGAGTCGGTGAGCAGTTCTTC.

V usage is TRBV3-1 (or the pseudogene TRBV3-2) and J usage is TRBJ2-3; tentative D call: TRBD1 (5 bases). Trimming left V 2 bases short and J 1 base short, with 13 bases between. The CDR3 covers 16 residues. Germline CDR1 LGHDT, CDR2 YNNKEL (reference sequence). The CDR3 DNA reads TGTGCCAGCAGCCAATTGTTAGGACACGGCACAGATACGCAGTATTTT. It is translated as CASSQLLGHGTDTQYF.

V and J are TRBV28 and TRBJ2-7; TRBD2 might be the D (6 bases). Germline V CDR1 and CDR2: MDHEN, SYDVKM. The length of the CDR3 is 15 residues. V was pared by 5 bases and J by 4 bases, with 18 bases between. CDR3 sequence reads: CASSKPGLMEYEQYF. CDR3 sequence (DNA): TGTGCCAGCAGTAAACCGGGACTCATGGAATACGAGCAGTACTTC.

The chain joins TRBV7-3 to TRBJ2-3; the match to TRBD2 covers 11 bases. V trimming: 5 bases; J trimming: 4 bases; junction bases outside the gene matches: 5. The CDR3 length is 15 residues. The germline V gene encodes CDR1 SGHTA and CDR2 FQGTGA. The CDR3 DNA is TGTGCCAGCAGCGTAGCGGGAGGGCCCCCAGATACGCAGTATTTT. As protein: CASSVAGGPPDTQYF.

CDR3 amino acids: CASSYTGGSDEQFF. CDR3 sequence (DNA): TGTGCCAGCTCATATACGGGAGGATCGGATGAGCAGTTCTTC. This rearrangement joins TRBV18 to TRBJ2-1, with 7 bases matching TRBD2. Germline CDR1 and CDR2: KGHSH and LQKENI. V was clipped by 5 bases and J by 8 bases; unmatched bases: 9. CDR3 length: 14 residues.

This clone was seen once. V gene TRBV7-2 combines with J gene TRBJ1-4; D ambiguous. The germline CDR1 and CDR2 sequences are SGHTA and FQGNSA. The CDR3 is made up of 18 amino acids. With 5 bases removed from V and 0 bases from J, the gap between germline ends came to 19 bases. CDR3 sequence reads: CASSPGPVVASTNEKLFF. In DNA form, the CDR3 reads TGTGCCAGCAGCCCAGGCCCAGTCGTGGCGTCAACTAATGAAAAACTGTTTTTT.

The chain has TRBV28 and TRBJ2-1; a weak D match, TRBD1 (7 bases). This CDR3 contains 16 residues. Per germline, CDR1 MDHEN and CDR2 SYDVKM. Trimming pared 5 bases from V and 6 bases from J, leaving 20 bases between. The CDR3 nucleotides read TGTGCCAGCAGTCCCAATAAGGGGGGACAGTTCAATGAGCAGTTCTTC. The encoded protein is CASSPNKGGQFNEQFF. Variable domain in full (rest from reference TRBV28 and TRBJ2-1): DVKVTQSSRYLVKRTGEKVFLECVQDMDHENMFWYRQDPGLGLRLIYFSYDVKMKEKGDIPEGYSVSREKKERFSLILESASTNQTSMYLCASSPNKGGQFNEQFFGPGTRLTVL.

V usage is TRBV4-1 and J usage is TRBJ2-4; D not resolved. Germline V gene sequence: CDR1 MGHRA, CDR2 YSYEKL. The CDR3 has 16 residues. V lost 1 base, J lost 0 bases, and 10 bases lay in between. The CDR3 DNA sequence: TGCGCCAGCAGCCAAGGGGCACCCCTAGCCAAAAACATTCAGTACTTC. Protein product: CASSQGAPLAKNIQYF.

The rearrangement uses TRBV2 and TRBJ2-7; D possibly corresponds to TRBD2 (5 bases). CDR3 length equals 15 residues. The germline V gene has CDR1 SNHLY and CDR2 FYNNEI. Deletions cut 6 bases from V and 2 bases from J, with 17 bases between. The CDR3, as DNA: TGTGCCAGCAGGAGGGAAGAAGGTAGTACCTACGAGCAGTACTTC. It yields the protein CASRREEGSTYEQYF.

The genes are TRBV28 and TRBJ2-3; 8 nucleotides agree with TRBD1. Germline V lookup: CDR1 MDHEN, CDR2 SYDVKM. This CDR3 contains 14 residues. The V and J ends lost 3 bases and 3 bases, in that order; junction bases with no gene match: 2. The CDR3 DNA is TGTGCCAGCAGTTTGGGGACAGGAACAGATACGCAGTATTTT. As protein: CASSLGTGTDTQYF.

The CDR3 DNA reads TGTGCCAGCAAGGAACGGGAGGCTCCGGGAGAGACCCAGTACTTC. Translation: CASKEREAPGETQYF. The genes are TRBV2 and TRBJ2-5; TRBD2 agrees at 7 bases. V lost 7 bases, J lost 4 bases, and 12 bases stayed unmatched. Germline V lookup: CDR1 SNHLY, CDR2 FYNNEI. This CDR3 has 15 residues.

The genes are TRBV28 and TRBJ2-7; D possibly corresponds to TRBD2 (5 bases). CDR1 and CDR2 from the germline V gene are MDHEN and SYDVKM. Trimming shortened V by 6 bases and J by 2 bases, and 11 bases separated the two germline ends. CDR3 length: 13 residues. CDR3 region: CASRPAGTYEQYF. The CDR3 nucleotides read TGTGCCAGCAGGCCCGCCGGGACCTACGAGCAGTACTTC.

The CDR3 sequence is CASSSAQETQYF. CDR3 DNA: TGTGCCAGTTCTAGCGCTCAAGAGACCCAGTACTTC. The chain recombines TRBV5-3 with TRBJ2-5, with a weak D call TRBD2 (6 bases). TRBV5-3 is placed among ORFs of uncertain function. The CDR3 is 12 amino acids. V lost 8 bases, J lost 2 bases, and 10 bases lay in between.

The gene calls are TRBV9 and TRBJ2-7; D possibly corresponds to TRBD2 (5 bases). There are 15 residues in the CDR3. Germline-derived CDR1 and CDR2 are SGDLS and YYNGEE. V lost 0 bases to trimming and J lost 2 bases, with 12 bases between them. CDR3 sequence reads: CASSVGSGAAYEQYF. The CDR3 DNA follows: TGTGCCAGCAGCGTAGGGAGCGGAGCGGCCTACGAGCAGTACTTC.

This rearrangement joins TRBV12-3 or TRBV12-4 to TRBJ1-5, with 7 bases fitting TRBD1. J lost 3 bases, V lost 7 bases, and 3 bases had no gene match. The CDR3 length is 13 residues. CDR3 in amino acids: CASTGQANQPQHF. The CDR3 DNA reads TGTGCCAGCACCGGACAGGCCAATCAGCCCCAGCATTTT.

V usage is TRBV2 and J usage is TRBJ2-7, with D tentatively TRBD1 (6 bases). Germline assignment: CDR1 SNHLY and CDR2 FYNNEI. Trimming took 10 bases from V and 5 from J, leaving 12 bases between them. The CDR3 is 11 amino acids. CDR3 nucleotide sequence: TGTGCCACCCAACAGGGTAACGAGCAGTACTTC. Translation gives CATQQGNEQYF. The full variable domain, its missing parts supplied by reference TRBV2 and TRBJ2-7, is EPEVTQTPSHQVTQMGQEVILRCVPISNHLYFYWYRQILGQKVEFLVSFYNNEISEKSEIFDDQFSVERPDGSNFTLKIRSTKLEDSAMYFCATQQGNEQYFGPGTRLTVT.

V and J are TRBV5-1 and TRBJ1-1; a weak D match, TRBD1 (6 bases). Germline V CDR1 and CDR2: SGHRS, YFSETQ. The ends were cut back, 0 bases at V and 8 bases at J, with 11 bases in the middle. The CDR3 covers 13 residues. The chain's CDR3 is CASSLGTALEAFF. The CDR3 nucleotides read TGCGCCAGCAGCTTGGGGACAGCATTAGAAGCTTTCTTT.

The CDR3 region has the DNA TGCAGCGTTGATGGAGTATCTGGTCTAGCGGGAGACATCAAGACCCAGTACTTC. Encoded protein: CSVDGVSGLAGDIKTQYF. This rearrangement joins TRBV29-1 to TRBJ2-5; 10 bases agree with TRBD2. Germline V gives CDR1 SQVTM, CDR2 ANQGSEA. Unmatched junction bases numbered 19, after V lost 3 bases and J lost 6 bases. The CDR3 runs to 18 residues. The entire variable domain, with the rest obtained from reference TRBV29-1 and TRBJ2-5, is as follows: SAVISQKPSRDICQRGTSLTIQCQVDSQVTMMFWYRQQPGQSLTLIATANQGSEATYESGFVIDKFPISRPNLTFSTLTVSNMSPEDSSIYLCSVDGVSGLAGDIKTQYFGPGTRLLVL.